This T cell receptor (beta chain) was documented in a study of cytomegalovirus exposure and HLA in healthy donors. Trimming cost V 3 bases and J 8 bases, with 11 bases left between them. CDR1 SGHAT and CDR2 FQNNGV come from the germline V gene. The CDR3 contains 13 residues. Use of 60 Vbeta and 13 Jbeta primers characterized the PCR. The repertoire was sequenced with immunoSEQ multiplex PCR; TCRdb's copy has only in-frame clones and lacks some. The table includes 110,000 to 150,000 clones, around 76% detected once. The genes are TRBV11-2 and TRBJ1-5; possibly TRBD1 for D (5 bases). The sequence derives from a man aged 18 to 29 in good health and CMV-seronegative. The sequencing sample was made of PBMCs. CDR3 sequence reads: CASSLGGSEPQHF. The CDR3 region has the DNA TGTGCCAGCAGCTTGGGGGGTTCGGAGCCCCAGCATTTT.